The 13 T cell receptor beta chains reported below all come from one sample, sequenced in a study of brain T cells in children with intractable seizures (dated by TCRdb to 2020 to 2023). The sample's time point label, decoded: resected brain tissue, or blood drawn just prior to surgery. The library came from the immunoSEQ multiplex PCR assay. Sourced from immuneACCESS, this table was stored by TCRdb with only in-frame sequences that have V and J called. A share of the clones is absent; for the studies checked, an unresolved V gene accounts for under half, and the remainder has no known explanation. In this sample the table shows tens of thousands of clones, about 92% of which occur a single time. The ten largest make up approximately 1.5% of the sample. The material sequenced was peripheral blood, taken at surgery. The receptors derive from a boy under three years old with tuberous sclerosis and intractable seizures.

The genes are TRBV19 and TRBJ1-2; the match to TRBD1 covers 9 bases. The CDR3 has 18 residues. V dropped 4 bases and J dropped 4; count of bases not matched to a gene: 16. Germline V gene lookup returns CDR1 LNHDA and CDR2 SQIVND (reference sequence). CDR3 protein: CASSTFRTGDLSAYGYTF. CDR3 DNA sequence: TGTGCCAGTAGTACCTTCCGGACAGGGGACTTGTCTGCCTATGGCTACACCTTC.

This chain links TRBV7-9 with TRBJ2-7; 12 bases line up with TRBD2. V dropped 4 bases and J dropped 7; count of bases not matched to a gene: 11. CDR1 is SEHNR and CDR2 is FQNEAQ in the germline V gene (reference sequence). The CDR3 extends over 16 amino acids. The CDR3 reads CASSSLAGGEIREQYF. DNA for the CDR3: TGTGCCAGCAGCTCACTAGCGGGAGGAGAGATACGAGAGCAGTACTTC. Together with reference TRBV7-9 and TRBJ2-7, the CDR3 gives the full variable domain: DTGVSQNPRHKITKRGQNVTFRCDPISEHNRLYWYRQTLGQGPEFLTYFQNEAQLEKSRLLSDRFSAERPKGSFSTLEIQRTEQGDSAMYLCASSSLAGGEIREQYFGPGTRLTVT.

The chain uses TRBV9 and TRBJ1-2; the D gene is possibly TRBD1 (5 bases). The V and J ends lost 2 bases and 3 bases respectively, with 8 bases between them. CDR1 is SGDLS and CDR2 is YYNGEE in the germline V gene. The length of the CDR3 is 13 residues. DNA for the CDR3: TGTGCCAGCAGCGTGACAGACGACTATGGCTACACCTTC. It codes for CASSVTDDYGYTF.

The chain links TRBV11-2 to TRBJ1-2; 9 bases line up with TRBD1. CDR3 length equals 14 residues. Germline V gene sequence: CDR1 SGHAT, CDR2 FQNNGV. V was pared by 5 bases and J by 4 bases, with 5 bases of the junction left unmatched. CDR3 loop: CASSPVTGGYGYTF. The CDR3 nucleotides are TGTGCCAGCAGCCCGGTGACAGGGGGCTATGGCTACACCTTC.

The CDR3 spells CASRTGTTNTEAFF. CDR3 in DNA: TGTGCCAGCAGGACAGGGACTACGAACACTGAAGCTTTCTTT. The chain joins TRBV6-5 to TRBJ1-1; the match to TRBD1 covers 7 bases. There are 14 residues in the CDR3. V shed 6 bases and J 1 base; nucleotides not matched to a gene: 5. Germline-derived CDR1 and CDR2 are MNHEY and SVGAGI.

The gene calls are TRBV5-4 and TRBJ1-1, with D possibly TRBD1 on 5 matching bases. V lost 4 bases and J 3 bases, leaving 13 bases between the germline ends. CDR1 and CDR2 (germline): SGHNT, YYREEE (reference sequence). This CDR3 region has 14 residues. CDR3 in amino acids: CASSHGTLDTEAFF. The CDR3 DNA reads TGTGCCAGCAGCCACGGGACCTTGGACACTGAAGCTTTCTTT.

As DNA, the CDR3 is TGTGCCAGCAGCACGAGCATGAACACTGAAGCTTTCTTT. This sequence encodes CASSTSMNTEAFF. The V call is TRBV7-9, the J call TRBJ1-1, with unresolved D. CDR3 length: 13 amino acids. The V gene's germline CDR1 is SEHNR and CDR2 FQNEAQ (reference sequence). V lost 5 bases, J lost 0 bases, and 7 bases lay in between.

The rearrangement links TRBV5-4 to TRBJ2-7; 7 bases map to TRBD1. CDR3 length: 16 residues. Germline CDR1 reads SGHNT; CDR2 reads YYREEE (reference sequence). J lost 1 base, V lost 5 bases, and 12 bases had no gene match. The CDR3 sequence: CASSPDTGTVSYEQYF. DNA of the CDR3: TGTGCCAGCAGTCCTGATACCGGGACAGTTTCCTACGAGCAGTACTTC.

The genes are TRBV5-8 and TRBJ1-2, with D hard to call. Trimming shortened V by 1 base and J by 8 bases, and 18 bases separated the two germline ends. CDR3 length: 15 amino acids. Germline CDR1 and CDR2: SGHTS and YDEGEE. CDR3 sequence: CASSLISKWGGGYTF. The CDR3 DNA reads TGTGCCAGCAGCTTGATATCCAAGTGGGGAGGCGGCTACACCTTC.

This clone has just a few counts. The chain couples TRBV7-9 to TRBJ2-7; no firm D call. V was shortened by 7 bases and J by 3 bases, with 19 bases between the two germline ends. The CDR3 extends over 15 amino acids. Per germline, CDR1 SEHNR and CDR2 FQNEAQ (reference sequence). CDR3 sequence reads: CASTGAPNSIYEQYF. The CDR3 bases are TGTGCCAGCACCGGCGCCCCTAACTCGATCTACGAGCAGTACTTC.

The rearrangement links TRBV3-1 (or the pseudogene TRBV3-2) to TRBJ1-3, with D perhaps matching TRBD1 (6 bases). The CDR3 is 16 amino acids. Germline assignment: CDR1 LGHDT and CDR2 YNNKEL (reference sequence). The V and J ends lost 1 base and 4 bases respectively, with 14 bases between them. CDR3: CASSQGGAGFGNTIYF. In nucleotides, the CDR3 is TGTGCCAGCAGCCAAGGGGGGGCAGGGTTCGGAAACACCATATATTTT.

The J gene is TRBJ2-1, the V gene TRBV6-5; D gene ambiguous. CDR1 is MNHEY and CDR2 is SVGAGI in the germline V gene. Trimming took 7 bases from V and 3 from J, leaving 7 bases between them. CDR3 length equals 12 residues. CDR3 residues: CASKLCYNEQFF. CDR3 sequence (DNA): TGTGCCAGCAAGCTTTGCTACAATGAGCAGTTCTTC.

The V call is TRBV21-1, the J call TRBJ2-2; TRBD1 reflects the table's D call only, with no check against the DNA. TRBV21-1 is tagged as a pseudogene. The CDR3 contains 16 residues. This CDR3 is CASSHRDRGGGGELFF. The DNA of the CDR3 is TGTGCCAGCAGCCACCGGGACAGGGGTGGTGGCGGGGAGCTGTTTTTT.